The rows below give T cell receptor beta chains drawn from one sample of a study of shared clonotypes between healthy human individuals. Assay used: immunoSEQ multiplex PCR; TCRdb lists only in-frame clones, some missing. The profile shows about 2.4 million clones, 93% of them singletons. The source material was naive CD4+ T cells from PBMCs. The receptors stem from a man younger than 35 in good health. Some clones in this sample may be carry-over from other donors' samples. CDR3s leave out the opening cysteine and the closing phenylalanine or tryptophan. Each record gives: J gene, V gene, CDR3 protein.

j_gene: TRBJ1-3; v_gene: TRBV28; CDR3aa: AIVSSGNTIY
j_gene: TRBJ1-5; v_gene: TRBV7-2; CDR3aa: ASSLAGGNNQPQH
j_gene: TRBJ1-2; v_gene: TRBV18; CDR3aa: ASSPTGTANYGYT
j_gene: TRBJ2-7; v_gene: TRBV10-2; CDR3aa: ASSEGWVASYEQY
j_gene: TRBJ1-3; v_gene: TRBV6-1; CDR3aa: AREGGGFGNTIY
j_gene: TRBJ1-2; v_gene: TRBV30; CDR3aa: AWSRGEDYGYT
j_gene: TRBJ1-2; v_gene: TRBV4-1; CDR3aa: ASSQGIYGYT
j_gene: TRBJ2-7; v_gene: TRBV28; CDR3aa: ASRNLGGVEQY
j_gene: .; v_gene: TRBV4-2; CDR3aa: ASSQDQGTAAYEQY
j_gene: TRBJ2-2; v_gene: TRBV29-1; CDR3aa: SAGTVNTGELF
j_gene: TRBJ1-2; v_gene: TRBV28; CDR3aa: ASSLPGKNYGYT
j_gene: TRBJ2-1; v_gene: TRBV6-5; CDR3aa: ASRYRVVGYNEQF
j_gene: TRBJ1-1; v_gene: TRBV4-2; CDR3aa: ASSQDLIQFGTEAF
j_gene: TRBJ1-2; v_gene: TRBV27; CDR3aa: ASSTRGFGYT
j_gene: TRBJ1-2; v_gene: TRBV28; CDR3aa: ASSRRGEHNYGYT
j_gene: TRBJ2-5; v_gene: TRBV5-6; CDR3aa: ASSSGPQETQY
j_gene: TRBJ1-6; v_gene: TRBV25-1; CDR3aa: ASSSTKGKPLH
j_gene: TRBJ2-2; v_gene: TRBV18; CDR3aa: ASSPTSQGNTGELF
j_gene: TRBJ1-5; v_gene: TRBV7-2; CDR3aa: ASSFHGQPQH
j_gene: TRBJ1-1; v_gene: TRBV10-2; CDR3aa: ASMVPYGTEAF
j_gene: TRBJ2-5; v_gene: TRBV10-3; CDR3aa: AISDRTGVLGTQY
j_gene: TRBJ2-7; v_gene: TRBV4-1; CDR3aa: ASSVLFSGSSYEQY
j_gene: TRBJ2-2; v_gene: TRBV5-1; CDR3aa: ASSLPTSGAAGELF
j_gene: TRBJ2-1; v_gene: TRBV21-1; CDR3aa: ASIPPARYEQF
j_gene: TRBJ2-3; v_gene: TRBV7-3; CDR3aa: ASSATGGLDTQY
j_gene: TRBJ2-3; v_gene: TRBV11-2; CDR3aa: ASSPQGYTQY